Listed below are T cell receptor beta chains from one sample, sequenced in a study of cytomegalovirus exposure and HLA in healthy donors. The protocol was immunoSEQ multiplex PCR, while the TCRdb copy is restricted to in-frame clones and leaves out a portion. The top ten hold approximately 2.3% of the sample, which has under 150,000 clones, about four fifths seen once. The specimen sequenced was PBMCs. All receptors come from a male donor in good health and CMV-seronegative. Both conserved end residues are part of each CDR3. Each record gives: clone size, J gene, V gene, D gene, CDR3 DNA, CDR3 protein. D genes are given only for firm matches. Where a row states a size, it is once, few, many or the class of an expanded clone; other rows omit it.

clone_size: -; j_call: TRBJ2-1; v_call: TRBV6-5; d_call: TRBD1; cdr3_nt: TGTGCCAGCAGGGGGACAGTCCCCTACAATGAGCAGTTCTTC; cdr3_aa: CASRGTVPYNEQFF
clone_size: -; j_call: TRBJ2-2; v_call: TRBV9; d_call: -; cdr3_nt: TGTGCCAGCAGCGTAGGAGGGATCGGCGGGGAGCTGTTTTTT; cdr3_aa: CASSVGGIGGELFF
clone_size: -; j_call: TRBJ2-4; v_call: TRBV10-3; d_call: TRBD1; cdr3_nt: TGTGCCATCAACTCACAGGGGCCCAAAAACATTCAGTACTTC; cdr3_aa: CAINSQGPKNIQYF
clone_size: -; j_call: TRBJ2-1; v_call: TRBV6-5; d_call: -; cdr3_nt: TGTGCCAGCAGTTACAAACTCTTGGGGCATGAGCAGTTCTTC; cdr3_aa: CASSYKLLGHEQFF
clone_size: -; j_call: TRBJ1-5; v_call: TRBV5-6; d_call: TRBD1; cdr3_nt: TGTGCCAGCAGCTTGGGACAGGGGCGCCAGCCCCAGCATTTT; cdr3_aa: CASSLGQGRQPQHF
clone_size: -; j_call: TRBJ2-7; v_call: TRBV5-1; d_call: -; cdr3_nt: TGCGCCAGCAGCCTGGGGGCCGACTACGAGCAGTACTTC; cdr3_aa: CASSLGADYEQYF
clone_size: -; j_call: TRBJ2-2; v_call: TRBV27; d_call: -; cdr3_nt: TGTGCCAGCAGTTTGCGCCTAGGAGGGTCCGGGGAGCTGTTTTTT; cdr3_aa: CASSLRLGGSGELFF
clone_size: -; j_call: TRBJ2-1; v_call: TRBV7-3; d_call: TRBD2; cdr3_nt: TGTGCCAGCAGCTTAAGTCGCCTAGCGGGGGGCAATGAGCAGTTCTTC; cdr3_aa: CASSLSRLAGGNEQFF
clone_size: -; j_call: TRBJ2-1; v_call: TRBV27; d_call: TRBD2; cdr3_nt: TGTGCCAGCAGTTTTTCGCTAGCGGCCCACAATGAGCAGTTCTTC; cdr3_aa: CASSFSLAAHNEQFF
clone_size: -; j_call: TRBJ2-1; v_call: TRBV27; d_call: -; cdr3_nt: TGTGCCAGCAGTCCTTTAGCGGTCCAGAGCTCCTACAATGAGCAGTTCTTC; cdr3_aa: CASSPLAVQSSYNEQFF
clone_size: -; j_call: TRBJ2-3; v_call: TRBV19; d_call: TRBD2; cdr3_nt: TGTGCCAGTAGTCCAGGCCTAGCGGGAAGTAGCACAGATACGCAGTATTTT; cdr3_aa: CASSPGLAGSSTDTQYF
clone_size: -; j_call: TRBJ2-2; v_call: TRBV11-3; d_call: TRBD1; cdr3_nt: TGTGCCAGCAGCTTAGAAGGACAGGCGAACACCGGGGAGCTGTTTTTT; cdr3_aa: CASSLEGQANTGELFF
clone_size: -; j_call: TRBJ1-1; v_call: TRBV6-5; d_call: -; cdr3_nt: TGTGCCAGCAGTTATGAGGTACGGTACACTGAAGCTTTCTTT; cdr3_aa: CASSYEVRYTEAFF
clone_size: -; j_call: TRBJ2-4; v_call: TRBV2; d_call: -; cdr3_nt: TGTGCCAGCAGTAGCCCCCCAGGGTCCGTGGCGAAAAACATTCAGTACTTC; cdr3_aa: CASSSPPGSVAKNIQYF
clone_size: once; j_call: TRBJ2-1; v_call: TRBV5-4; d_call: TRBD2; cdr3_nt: TGTGCCAGCATAAGGGCGGGAGTATCCTACAATGAGCAGTTCTTC; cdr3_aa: CASIRAGVSYNEQFF
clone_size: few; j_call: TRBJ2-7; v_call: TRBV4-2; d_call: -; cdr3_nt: TGTGCCAGCAGCCAGTCTAGTTCGGGTTCGGCCGAGCAGTACTTC; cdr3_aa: CASSQSSSGSAEQYF
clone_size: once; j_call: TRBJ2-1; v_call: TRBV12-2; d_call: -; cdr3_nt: TGTGCAAGTCGCTTAGCGCCCGAGACTAGCGGGAACTCCTACAATGAGCAGTTCTTC; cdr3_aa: CASRLAPETSGNSYNEQFF
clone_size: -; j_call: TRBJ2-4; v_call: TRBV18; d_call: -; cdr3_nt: TGTGCCAGCTCACCACGGGCAGGGGACAAAAACATTCAGTACTTC; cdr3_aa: CASSPRAGDKNIQYF
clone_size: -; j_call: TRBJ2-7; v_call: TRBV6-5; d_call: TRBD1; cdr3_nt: TGTGCCAGCAGTTACTCCCGGACAGGGGGCCACGAGCAGTACTTC; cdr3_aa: CASSYSRTGGHEQYF
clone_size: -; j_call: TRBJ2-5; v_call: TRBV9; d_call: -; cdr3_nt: TGTGCCAGCAGCGTTAGCGTCGGAGAGACCCAGTACTTC; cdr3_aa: CASSVSVGETQYF
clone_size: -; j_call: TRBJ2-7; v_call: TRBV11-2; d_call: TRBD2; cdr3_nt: TGTGCCAGCAGCTTTGGCACTAGCGGGAGCCTAAGTAAGCAGTACTTC; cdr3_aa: CASSFGTSGSLSKQYF
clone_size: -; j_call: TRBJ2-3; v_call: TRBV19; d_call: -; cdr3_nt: TGTGCCAGTAACCTACTAGGAGATAACGCAGATACGCAGTATTTT; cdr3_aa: CASNLLGDNADTQYF
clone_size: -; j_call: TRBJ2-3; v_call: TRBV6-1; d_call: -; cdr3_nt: TGTGCCAGCAGTGAAGTCGGGAGCACAGATACGCAGTATTTT; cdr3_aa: CASSEVGSTDTQYF
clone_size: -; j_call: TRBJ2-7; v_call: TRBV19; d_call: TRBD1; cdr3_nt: TGTGCCAGTAGTATTGGACAGGGGGCGTCTTCATTCTACGAGCAGTACTTC; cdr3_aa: CASSIGQGASSFYEQYF
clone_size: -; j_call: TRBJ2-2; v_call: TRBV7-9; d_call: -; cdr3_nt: TGTGCCAGCAGCTCGCTAGGTTACGGGGAGCTGTTTTTT; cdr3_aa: CASSSLGYGELFF
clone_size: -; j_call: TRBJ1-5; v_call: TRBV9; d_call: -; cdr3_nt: TGTGCCAGCAGCCGGGGTAACCAGCCCCAGCATTTT; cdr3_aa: CASSRGNQPQHF
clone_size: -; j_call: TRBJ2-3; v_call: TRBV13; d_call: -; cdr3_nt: TGTGCCAGCAGCTCGATATCCCGGACAGCGACGACAGATACGCAGTATTTT; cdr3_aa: CASSSISRTATTDTQYF
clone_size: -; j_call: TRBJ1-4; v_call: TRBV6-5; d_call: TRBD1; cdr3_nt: TGTGCCAGCAGCCGACAGGGGAGCGGTAATGAAAAACTGTTTTTT; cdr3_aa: CASSRQGSGNEKLFF
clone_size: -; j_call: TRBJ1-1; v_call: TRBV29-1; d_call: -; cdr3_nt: TGCAGCGCCTTAGGAGGGTCTCCCGGGGAAGCTTTCTTT; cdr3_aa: CSALGGSPGEAFF
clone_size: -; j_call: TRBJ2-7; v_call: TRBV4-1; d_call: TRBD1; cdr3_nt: TGCGCCAGCAGCCAAGATTACGGGACAGGCTACGAGCAGTACTTC; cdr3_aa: CASSQDYGTGYEQYF
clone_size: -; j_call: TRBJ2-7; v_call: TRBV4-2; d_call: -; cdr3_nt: TGTGCCAGCAGCCAAGCCGGCGACACCAGCTACGAGCAGTACTTC; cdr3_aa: CASSQAGDTSYEQYF
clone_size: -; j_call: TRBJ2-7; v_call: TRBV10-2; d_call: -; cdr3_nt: TGCGCCAGCAGTGAGATACAGGGAATCCCCTCACGTCTCTGCGAGCAGTACTTC; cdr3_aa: CASSEIQGIPSRLCEQYF
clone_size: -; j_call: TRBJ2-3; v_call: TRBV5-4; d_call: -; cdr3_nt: TGTGCCAGCAACGTTGGGGGAGCTAGCGACACAGATACGCAGTATTTT; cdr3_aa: CASNVGGASDTDTQYF
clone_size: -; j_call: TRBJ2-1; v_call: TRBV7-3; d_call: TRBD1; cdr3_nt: TGTGCCAGCAGCTTCTCCCCTGGGACAGTTAGCGATGAGCAGTTCTTC; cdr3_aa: CASSFSPGTVSDEQFF
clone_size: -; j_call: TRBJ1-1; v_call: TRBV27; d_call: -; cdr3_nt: TGTGCCAGCAGTTTAACGGGAGGGGACACTGAAGCTTTCTTT; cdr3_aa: CASSLTGGDTEAFF
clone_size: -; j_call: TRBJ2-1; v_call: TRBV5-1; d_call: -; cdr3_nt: TGCGCCAGCAGCCCCGGACAGTACAATGAGCAGTTCTTC; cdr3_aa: CASSPGQYNEQFF
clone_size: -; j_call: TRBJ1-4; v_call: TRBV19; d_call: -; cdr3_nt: TGTGCCAGTAGTATAGATAGCTATGAAAAACTGTTTTTT; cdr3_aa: CASSIDSYEKLFF
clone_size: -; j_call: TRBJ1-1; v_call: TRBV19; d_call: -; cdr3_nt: TGTGCCAGCGTGGAGGGGAATACTGAAGCTTTCTTT; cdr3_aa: CASVEGNTEAFF
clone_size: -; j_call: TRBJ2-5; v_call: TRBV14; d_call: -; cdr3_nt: TGTGCCAGCAGAGCTGGGACTTGGGCGCAAGAGACCCAGTACTTC; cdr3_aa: CASRAGTWAQETQYF
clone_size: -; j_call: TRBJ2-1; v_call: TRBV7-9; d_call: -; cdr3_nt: TGTGCCAGCAGCTTAGGGGAGGCTGGGTTCGGCAATGAGCAGTTCTTC; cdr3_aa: CASSLGEAGFGNEQFF
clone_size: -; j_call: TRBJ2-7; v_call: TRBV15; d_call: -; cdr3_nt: TGTGCCACCAGCAGAGATAATGCCGGCTCGGGAAGGCAGTACTTC; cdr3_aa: CATSRDNAGSGRQYF